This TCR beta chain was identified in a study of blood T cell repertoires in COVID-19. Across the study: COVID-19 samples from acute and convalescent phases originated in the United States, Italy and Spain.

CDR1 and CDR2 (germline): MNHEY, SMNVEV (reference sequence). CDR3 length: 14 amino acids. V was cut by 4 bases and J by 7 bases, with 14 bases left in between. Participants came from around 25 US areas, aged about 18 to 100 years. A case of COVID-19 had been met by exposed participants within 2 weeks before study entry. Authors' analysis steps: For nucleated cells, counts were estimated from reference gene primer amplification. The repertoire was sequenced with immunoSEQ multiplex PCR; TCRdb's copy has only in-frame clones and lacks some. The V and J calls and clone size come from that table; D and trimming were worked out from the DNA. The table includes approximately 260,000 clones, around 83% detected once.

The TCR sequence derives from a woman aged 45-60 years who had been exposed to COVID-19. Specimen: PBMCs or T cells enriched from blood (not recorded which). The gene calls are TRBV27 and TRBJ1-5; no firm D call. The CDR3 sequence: CASSWRRELQPQHF. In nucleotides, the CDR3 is TGTGCCAGCAGTTGGCGGAGGGAGCTACAGCCCCAGCATTTT.